This TCR beta chain was identified during a study of CXCR3-negative and CXCR3-positive naive CD8 T cells. Findings of the study overall: Memory, not naive, CXCR3-negative and CXCR3-positive cells differed in TRBV-TRBJ usage.

A word on this clonotype: What it binds is not known.

TRB cDNA was prepared as libraries by UMI-labeled 5' RACE. TCRdb reprocessed the 5' RACE reads, with one entry per CDR3 protein and no DNA. The table gives about 43,000 distinct CDR3 sequences; the top ten clones make up 14% to 15% of it. The germline gives CDR1 SGHDT, CDR2 YYEEEE. CDR3 size: 15 residues. Sequencing input: memory CD8+ T cells from blood. The sequence was collected from a human donor in good health. Some clones in this sample may be carry-over from other donors' samples. V usage is TRBV5-6 and J usage is TRBJ2-1; the TRBD1 assignment by TCRdb is unverifiable without DNA. The CDR3 is CASSFGTGDYNEQFF.